The following is a T cell receptor beta chain sequence with its context. As yet, its antigen is unknown. CDR1 is SGDLS and CDR2 is YYNGEE in the germline V gene. This CDR3 is 15 amino acids long. The V end lost 4 bases, the J end lost 6 bases, and 17 bases lay between the germline ends. TCRdb's table, derived via immunoSEQ multiplex PCR, lists solely in-frame clones and lacks some. The sample lists more than 95,000 clones, less than 95% occurring once. The entry originates in a study of T cell responses to AZD1222 COVID-19 vaccine. Points from the study as a whole: Nearly half of the spike-specific TCRs reportedly recognize variant regions that carry no mutations. Most donors were white British and more were female, and clonal diversity was possibly underestimated. Only after the peak T cell response were repertoires sampled.

This receptor was taken from an adult in good health. V usage is TRBV9 and J usage is TRBJ1-5; D is perhaps TRBD1 (6 bases). This material consisted of peripheral blood, taken on day 0 of AZD1222 vaccination. CDR3 sequence: CASSSGTSVGQPQHF. The DNA for the CDR3 is TGTGCCAGCAGCTCCGGGACATCAGTGGGTCAGCCCCAGCATTTT. Variable domain in full (rest from reference TRBV9 and TRBJ1-5): DSGVTQTPKHLITATGQRVTLRCSPRSGDLSVYWYQQSLDQGLQFLIQYYNGEERAKGNILERFSAQQFPDLHSELNLSSLELGDSALYFCASSSGTSVGQPQHFGDGTRLSIL.